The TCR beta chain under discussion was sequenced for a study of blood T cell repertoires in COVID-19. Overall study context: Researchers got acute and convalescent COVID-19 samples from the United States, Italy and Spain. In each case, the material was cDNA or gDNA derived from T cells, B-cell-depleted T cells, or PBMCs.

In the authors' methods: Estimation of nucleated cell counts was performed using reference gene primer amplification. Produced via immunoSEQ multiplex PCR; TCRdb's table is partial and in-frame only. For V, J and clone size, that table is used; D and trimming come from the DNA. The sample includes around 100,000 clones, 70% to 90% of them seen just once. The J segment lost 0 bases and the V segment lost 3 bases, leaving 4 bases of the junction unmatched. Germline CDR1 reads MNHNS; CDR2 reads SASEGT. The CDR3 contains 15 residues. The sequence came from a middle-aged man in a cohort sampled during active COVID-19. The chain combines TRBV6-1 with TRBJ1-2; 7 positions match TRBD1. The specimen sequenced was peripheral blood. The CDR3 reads CASSETGWSNYGYTF. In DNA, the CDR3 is TGTGCCAGCAGTGAGACAGGGTGGTCTAACTATGGCTACACCTTC.